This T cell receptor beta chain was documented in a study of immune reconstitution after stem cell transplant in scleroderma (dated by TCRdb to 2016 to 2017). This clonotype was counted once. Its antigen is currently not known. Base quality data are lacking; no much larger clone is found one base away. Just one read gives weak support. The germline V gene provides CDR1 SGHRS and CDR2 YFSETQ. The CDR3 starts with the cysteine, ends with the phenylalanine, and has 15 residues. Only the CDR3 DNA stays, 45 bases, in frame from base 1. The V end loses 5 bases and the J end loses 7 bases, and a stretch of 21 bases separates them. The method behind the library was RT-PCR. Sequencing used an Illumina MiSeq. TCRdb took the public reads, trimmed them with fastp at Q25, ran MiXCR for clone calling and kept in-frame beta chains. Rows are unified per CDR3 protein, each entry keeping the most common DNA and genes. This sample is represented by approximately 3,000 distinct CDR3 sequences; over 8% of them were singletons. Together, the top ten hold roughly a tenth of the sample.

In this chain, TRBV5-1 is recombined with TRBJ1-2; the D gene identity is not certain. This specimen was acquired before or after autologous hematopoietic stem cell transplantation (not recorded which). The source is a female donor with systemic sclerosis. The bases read TGCGCCAGCAGAGTATACCTCGGGTCGCAGGTTGGCTACACCTTC. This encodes CASRVYLGSQVGYTF.